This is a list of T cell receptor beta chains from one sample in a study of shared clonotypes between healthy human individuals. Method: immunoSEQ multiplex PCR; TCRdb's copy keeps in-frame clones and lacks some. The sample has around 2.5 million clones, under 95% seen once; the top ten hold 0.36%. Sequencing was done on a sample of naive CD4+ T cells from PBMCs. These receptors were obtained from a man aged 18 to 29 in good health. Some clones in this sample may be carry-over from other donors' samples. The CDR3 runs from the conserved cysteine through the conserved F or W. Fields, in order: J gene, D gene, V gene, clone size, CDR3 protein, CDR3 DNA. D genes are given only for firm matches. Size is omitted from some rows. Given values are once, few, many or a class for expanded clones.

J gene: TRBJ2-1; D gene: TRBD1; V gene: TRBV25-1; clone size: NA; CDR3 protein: CASSRQGGQSYNEQFF; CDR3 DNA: TGTGCCAGCAGCCGACAGGGGGGGCAATCCTACAATGAGCAGTTCTTC
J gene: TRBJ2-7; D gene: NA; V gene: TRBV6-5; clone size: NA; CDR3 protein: CASSYVGTSRVEQYF; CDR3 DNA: TGTGCCAGCAGTTACGTCGGGACCTCCCGGGTCGAGCAGTACTTC
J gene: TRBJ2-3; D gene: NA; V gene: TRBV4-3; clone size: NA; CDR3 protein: CASSQGIVDTDTQYF; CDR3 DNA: TGCGCCAGCAGCCAAGGGATAGTCGACACAGATACGCAGTATTTT
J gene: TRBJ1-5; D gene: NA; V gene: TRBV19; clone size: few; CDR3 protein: CASSASRGANQPQHF; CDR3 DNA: TGTGCCAGTAGTGCCTCCCGGGGTGCCAATCAGCCCCAGCATTTT
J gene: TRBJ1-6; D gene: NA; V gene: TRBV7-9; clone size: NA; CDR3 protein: CASSSIDRPNNSPLHF; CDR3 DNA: TGTGCCAGCAGCTCAATAGACAGACCTAATAATTCACCCCTCCACTTT
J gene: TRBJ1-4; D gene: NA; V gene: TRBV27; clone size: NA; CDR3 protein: CASSHRLYESGVFNEKLFF; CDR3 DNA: TGTGCCAGCAGTCACAGGTTGTACGAATCCGGGGTGTTTAATGAAAAACTGTTTTTT
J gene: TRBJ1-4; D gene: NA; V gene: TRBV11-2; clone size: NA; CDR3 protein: CASSSRGAEKLFF; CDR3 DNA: TGTGCCAGCAGCTCGAGGGGGGCCGAAAAACTGTTTTTT
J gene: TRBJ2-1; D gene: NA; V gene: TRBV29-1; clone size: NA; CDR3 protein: CSLSRRGEQFF; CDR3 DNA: TGCAGCCTTTCTCGTCGGGGTGAGCAGTTCTTC
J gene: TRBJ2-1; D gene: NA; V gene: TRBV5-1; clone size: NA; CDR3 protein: CASTDIRQGGGEQFF; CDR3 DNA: TGCGCCAGCACCGACATACGCCAGGGAGGAGGTGAGCAGTTCTTC
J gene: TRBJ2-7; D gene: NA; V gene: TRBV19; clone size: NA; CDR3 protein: CASSIGGLTPYEQYF; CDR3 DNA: TGTGCCAGTAGTATCGGGGGGCTGACACCCTACGAGCAGTACTTC
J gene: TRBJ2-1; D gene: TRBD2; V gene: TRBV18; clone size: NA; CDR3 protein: CASSPNAGTSGNNEQFF; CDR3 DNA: TGTGCCAGCTCACCGAACGCCGGGACTAGCGGAAACAATGAGCAGTTCTTC
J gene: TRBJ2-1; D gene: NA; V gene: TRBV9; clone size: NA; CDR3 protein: CASSPGTRANEQFF; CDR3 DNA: TGTGCCAGCAGCCCTGGGACTCGCGCGAATGAGCAGTTCTTC
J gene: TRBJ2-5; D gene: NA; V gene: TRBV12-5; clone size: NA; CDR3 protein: CASGLIQGETQYF; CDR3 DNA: TGTGCTAGTGGTTTGATCCAGGGGGAGACCCAGTACTTC
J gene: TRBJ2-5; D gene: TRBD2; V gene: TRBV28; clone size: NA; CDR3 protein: CASLHSSGRLQETQYF; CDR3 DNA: TGTGCCAGCCTCCACAGTAGCGGGAGGCTCCAAGAGACCCAGTACTTC
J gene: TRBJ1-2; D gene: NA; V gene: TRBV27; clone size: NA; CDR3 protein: CASSLSIGINYGYTF; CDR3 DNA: TGTGCCAGCAGTTTATCGATAGGGATCAACTATGGCTACACCTTC